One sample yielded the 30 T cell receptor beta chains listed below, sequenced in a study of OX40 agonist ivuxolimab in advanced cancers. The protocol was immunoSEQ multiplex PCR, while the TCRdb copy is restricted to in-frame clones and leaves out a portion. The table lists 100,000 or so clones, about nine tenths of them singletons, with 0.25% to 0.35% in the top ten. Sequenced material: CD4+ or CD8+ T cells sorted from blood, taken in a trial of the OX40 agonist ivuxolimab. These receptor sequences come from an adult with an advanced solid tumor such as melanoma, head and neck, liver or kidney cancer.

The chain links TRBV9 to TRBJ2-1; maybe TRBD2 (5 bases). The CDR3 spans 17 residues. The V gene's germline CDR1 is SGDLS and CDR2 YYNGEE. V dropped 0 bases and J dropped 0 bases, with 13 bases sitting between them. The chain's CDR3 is CASSVGSGWNSYNEQFF. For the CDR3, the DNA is TGTGCCAGCAGCGTAGGGAGCGGATGGAACTCCTACAATGAGCAGTTCTTC.

Here the CDR3 DNA reads TGCGCCAGCAGCCCCACTCAGATCGGGACCTACGAGCAGTACTTC. It specifies CASSPTQIGTYEQYF. The chain has TRBV4-3 and TRBJ2-7; possibly TRBD2 for D (5 bases). Germline V gene lookup returns CDR1 LGHNA and CDR2 YSLEER. The CDR3 contains 15 residues. With 4 bases removed from V and 2 bases from J, the gap between germline ends came to 15 bases.

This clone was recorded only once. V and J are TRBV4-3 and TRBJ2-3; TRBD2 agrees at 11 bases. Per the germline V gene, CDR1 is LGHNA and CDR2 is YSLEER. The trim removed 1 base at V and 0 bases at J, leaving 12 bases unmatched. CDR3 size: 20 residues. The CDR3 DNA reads TGCGCCAGCAGCCAAGTTTGTAGCGGGAGGGACAACCCTAGCACAGATACGCAGTATTTT. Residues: CASSQVCSGRDNPSTDTQYF.

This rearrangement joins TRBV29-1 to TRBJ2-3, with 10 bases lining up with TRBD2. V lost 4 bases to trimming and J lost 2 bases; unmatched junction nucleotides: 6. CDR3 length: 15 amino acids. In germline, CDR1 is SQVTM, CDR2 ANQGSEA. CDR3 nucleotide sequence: TGCAGCGTTGCGGTTAGCGGGGGGATCACAGATACGCAGTATTTT. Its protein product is CSVAVSGGITDTQYF.

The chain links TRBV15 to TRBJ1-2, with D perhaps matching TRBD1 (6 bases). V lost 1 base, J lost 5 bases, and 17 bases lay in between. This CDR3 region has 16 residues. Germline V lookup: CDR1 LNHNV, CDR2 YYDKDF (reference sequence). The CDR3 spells CATSRAGAGMGYGYTF. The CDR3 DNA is TGTGCCACCAGCAGAGCGGGGGCCGGGATGGGGTATGGCTACACCTTC.

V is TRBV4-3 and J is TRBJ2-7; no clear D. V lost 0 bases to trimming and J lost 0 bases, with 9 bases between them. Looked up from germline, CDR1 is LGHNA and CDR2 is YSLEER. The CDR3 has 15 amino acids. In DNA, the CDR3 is TGCGCCAGCAGCCAAGATTTCCGTAGCTCCTACGAGCAGTACTTC. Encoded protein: CASSQDFRSSYEQYF.

The chain's CDR3 is CASSLGSLNTEAFF. CDR3 nucleotides: TGTGCCAGCAGTTTAGGCAGCTTGAACACTGAAGCTTTCTTT. The genes are TRBV28 and TRBJ1-1; D is unclear. V lost 2 bases and J 0 bases, leaving 7 bases between the germline ends. This CDR3 is built from 14 residues. Germline CDR1 and CDR2: MDHEN and SYDVKM. Full variable domain (rest looked up from reference TRBV28 and TRBJ1-1): DVKVTQSSRYLVKRTGEKVFLECVQDMDHENMFWYRQDPGLGLRLIYFSYDVKMKEKGDIPEGYSVSREKKERFSLILESASTNQTSMYLCASSLGSLNTEAFFGQGTRLTVV.

CDR3 sequence: CASTQQAGGNEQFF. DNA for the CDR3: TGTGCCAGCACCCAGCAGGCAGGGGGCAATGAGCAGTTCTTC. The J gene is TRBJ2-1, the V gene TRBV9; 7 nucleotides line up with TRBD1. Trimming cost V 6 bases and J 6 bases; bases outside gene matches: 9. The CDR3 extends over 14 amino acids. Germline V gives CDR1 SGDLS, CDR2 YYNGEE.

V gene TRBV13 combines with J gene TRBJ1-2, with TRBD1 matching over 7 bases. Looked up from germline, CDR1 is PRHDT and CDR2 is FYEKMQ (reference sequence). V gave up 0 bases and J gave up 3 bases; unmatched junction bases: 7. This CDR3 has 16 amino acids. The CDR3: CASSLGGAGGHYGYTF. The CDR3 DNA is TGTGCCAGCAGCTTAGGCGGGGCAGGGGGACACTATGGCTACACCTTC.

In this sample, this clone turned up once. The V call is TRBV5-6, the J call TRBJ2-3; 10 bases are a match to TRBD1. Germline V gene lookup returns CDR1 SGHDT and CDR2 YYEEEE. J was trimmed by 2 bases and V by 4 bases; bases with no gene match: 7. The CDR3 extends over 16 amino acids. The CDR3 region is CASSLTGTGVTDTQYF. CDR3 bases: TGTGCCAGCAGCCTTACCGGGACAGGGGTCACAGATACGCAGTATTTT.

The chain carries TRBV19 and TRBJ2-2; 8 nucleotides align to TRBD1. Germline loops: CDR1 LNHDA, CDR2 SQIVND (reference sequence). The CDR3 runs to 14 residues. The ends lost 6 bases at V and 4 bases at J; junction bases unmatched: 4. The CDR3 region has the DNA TGTGCCAGTAGGACGGACAGGGTCACCGGGGAGCTGTTTTTT. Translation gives CASRTDRVTGELFF.

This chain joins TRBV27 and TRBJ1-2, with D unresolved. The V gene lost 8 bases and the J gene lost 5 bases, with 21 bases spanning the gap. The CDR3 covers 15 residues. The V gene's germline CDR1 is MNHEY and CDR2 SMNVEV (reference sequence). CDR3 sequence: CASAKKEPSGYGYTF. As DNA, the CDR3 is TGTGCCAGCGCCAAAAAGGAACCGTCAGGTTATGGCTACACCTTC.

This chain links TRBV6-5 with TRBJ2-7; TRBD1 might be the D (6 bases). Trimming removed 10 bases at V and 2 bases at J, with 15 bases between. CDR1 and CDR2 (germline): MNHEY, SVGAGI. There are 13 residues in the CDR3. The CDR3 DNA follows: TGTGCCAATCGGCCGGGACATCCCTACGAGCAGTACTTC. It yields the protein CANRPGHPYEQYF.

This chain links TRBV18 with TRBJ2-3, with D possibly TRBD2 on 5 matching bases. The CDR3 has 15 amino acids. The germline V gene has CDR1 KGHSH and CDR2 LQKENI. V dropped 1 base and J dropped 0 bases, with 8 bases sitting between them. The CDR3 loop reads CASSPQPGSTDTQYF. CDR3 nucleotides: TGTGCCAGCTCACCACAGCCGGGGAGCACAGATACGCAGTATTTT.

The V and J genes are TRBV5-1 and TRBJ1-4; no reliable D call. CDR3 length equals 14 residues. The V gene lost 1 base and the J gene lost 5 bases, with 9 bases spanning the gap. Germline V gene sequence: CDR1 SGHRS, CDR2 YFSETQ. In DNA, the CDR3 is TGCGCCAGCAGCTTGTCTGGTATAAATGAAAAACTGTTTTTT. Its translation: CASSLSGINEKLFF.

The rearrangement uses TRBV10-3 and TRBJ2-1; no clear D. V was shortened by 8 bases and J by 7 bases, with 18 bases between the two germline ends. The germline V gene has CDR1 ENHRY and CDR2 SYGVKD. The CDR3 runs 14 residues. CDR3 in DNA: TGTGCCATCCCTGAGTGGATCCGCCAGAATGAGCAGTTCTTC. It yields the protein CAIPEWIRQNEQFF.

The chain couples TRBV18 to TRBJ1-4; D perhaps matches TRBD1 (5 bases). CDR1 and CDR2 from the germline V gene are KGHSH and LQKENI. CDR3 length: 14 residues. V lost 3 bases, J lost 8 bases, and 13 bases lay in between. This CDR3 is CASSPGGDSEKLFF. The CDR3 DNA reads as TGTGCCAGCTCACCCGGGGGTGATAGCGAAAAACTGTTTTTT.

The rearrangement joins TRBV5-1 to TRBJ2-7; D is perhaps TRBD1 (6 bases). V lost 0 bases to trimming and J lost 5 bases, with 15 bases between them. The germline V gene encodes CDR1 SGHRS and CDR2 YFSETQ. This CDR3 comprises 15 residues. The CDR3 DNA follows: TGCGCCAGCAGCTTGGGCACAGGGAGAATCCACGAGCAGTACTTC. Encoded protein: CASSLGTGRIHEQYF.

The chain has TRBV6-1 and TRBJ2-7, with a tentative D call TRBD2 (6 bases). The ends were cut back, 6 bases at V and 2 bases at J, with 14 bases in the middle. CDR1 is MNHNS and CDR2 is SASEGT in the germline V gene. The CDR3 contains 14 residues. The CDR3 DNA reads TGTGCCAGCAGCCCTCAGGGAGGCCCCTACGAGCAGTACTTC. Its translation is CASSPQGGPYEQYF.

The CDR3 sequence: CATSTAEGYQETQYF. CDR3 coding DNA: TGTGCCACCAGCACCGCTGAAGGGTACCAAGAGACCCAGTACTTC. The chain recombines TRBV15 with TRBJ2-5; D not resolved. Germline V gene sequence: CDR1 LNHNV, CDR2 YYDKDF (reference sequence). The CDR3 runs to 15 residues. The V end was cut by 4 bases, the J end by 0 bases, with 12 bases between.

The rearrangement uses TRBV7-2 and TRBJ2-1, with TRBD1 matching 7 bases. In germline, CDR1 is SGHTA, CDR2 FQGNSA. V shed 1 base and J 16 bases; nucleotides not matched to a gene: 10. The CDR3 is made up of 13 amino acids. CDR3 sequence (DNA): TGTGCCAGCAGCTTAGGGCAGACAGGGCGACATTTCTTC. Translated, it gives CASSLGQTGRHFF.

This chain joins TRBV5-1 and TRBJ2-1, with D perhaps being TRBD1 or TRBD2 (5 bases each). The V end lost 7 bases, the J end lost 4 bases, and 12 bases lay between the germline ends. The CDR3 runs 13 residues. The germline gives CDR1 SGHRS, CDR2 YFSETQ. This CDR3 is CASGTTSYNEQFF. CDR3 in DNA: TGCGCCAGCGGGACCACCTCTTACAATGAGCAGTTCTTC.

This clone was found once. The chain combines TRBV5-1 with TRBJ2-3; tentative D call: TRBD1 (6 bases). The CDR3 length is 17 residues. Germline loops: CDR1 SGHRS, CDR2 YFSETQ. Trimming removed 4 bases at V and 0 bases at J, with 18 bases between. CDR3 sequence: CASSRKLQGTSTDTQYF. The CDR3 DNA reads TGCGCCAGCAGCAGAAAGTTACAGGGCACTAGCACAGATACGCAGTATTTT.

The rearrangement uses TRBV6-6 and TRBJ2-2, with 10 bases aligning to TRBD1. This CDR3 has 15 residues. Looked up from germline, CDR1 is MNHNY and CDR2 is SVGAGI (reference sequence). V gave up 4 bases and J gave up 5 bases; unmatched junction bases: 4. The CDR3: CASSWGTGVTGELFF. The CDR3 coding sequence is TGTGCCAGCAGTTGGGGGACAGGGGTGACCGGGGAGCTGTTTTTT.

CDR3 amino acids: CASSLGVTGLPGQFF. The CDR3 DNA sequence: TGTGCCAGCAGCTTAGGAGTCACGGGACTTCCCGGCCAGTTCTTC. The chain employs TRBV7-2 and TRBJ2-1; tentative D call: TRBD2 (6 bases). CDR1 and CDR2 (germline): SGHTA, FQGNSA. V lost 1 base and J 13 bases, leaving 20 bases between the germline ends. CDR3 length: 15 amino acids.

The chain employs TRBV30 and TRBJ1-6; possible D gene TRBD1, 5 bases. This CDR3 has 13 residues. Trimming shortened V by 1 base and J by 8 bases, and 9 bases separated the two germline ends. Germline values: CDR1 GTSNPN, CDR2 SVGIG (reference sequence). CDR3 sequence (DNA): TGTGCCTGGAGTGCAGGGACCGATTCACCCCTCCACTTT. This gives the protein CAWSAGTDSPLHF.

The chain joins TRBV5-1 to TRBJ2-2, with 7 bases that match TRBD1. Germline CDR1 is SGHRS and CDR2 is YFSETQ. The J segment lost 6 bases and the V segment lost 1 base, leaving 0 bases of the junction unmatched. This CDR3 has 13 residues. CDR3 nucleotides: TGCGCCAGCAGCTTGCAGGGGGCCGGGGAGCTGTTTTTT. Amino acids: CASSLQGAGELFF.

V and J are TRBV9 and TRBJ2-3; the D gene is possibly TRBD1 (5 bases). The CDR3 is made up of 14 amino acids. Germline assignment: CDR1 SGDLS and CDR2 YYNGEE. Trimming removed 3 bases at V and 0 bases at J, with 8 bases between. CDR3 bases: TGTGCCAGCAGCGAGGGGATTAGCACAGATACGCAGTATTTT. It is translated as CASSEGISTDTQYF.

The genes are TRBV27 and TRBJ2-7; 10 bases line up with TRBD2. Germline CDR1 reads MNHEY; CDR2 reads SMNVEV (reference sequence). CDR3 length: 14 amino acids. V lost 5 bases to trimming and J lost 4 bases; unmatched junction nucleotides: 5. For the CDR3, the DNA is TGTGCCAGCAGTCCAGGACTAGCGGCGTACGAGCAGTACTTC. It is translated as CASSPGLAAYEQYF.

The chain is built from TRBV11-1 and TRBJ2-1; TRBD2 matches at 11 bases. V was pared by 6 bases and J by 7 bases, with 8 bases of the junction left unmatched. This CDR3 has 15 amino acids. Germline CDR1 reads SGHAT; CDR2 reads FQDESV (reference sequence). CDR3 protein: CASSFLAGGRNEQFF. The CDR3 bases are TGTGCCAGCAGTTTCCTAGCGGGAGGACGGAATGAGCAGTTCTTC. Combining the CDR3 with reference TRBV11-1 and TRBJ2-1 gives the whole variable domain EAEVAQSPRYKITEKSQAVAFWCDPISGHATLYWYRQILGQGPELLVQFQDESVVDDSQLPKDRFSAERLKGVDSTLKIQPAELGDSAMYLCASSFLAGGRNEQFFGPGTRLTVL.